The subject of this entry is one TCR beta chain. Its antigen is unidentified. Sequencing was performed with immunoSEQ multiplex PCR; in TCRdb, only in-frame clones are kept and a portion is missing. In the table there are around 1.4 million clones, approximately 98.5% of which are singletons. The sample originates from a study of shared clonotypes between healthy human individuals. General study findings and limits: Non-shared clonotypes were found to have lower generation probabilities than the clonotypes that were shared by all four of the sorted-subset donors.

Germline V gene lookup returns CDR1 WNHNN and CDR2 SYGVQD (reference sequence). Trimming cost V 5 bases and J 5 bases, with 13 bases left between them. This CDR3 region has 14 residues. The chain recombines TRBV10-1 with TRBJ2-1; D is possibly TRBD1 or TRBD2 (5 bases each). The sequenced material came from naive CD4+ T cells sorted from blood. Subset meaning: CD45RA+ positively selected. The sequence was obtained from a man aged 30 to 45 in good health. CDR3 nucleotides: TGCGCCAGCAGTAAGGCAGGGACGGACAATGAGCAGTTCTTC. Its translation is CASSKAGTDNEQFF.